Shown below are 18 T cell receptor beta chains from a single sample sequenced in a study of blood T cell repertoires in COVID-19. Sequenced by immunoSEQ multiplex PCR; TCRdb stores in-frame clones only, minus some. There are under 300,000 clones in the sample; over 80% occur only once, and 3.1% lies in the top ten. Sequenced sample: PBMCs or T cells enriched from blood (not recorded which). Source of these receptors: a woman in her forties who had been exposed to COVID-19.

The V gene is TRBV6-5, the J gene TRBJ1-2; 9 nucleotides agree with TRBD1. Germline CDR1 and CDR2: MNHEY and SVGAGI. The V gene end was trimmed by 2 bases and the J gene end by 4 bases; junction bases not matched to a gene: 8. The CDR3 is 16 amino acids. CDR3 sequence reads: CASSYAGQGRGYGYTF. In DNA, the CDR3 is TGTGCCAGCAGTTACGCGGGACAGGGAAGAGGCTATGGCTACACCTTC.

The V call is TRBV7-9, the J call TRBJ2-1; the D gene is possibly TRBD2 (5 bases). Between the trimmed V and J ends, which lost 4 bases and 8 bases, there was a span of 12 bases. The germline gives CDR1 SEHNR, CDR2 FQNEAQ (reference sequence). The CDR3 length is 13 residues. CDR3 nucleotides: TGTGCCAGCAGCTCGCCGGCGAGGGATGAGCAGTTCTTC. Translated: CASSSPARDEQFF.

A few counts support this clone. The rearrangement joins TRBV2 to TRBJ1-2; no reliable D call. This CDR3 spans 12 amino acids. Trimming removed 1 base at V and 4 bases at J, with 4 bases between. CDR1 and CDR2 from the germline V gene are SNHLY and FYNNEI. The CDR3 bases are TGTGCCAGCAGTGAAGACGGCTATGGCTACACCTTC. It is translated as CASSEDGYGYTF.

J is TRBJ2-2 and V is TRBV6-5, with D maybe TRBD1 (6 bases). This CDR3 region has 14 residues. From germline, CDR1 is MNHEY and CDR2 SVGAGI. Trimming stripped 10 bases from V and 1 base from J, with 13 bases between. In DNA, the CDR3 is TGTGCCACCACCCCGACAGGGAACACCGGGGAGCTGTTTTTT. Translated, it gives CATTPTGNTGELFF.

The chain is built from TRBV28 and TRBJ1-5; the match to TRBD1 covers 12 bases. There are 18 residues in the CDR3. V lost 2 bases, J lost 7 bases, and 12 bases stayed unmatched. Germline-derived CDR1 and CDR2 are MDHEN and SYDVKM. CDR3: CASSLKYPGQGAGQPQHF. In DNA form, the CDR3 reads TGTGCCAGCAGTTTAAAATATCCGGGACAGGGGGCAGGACAGCCCCAGCATTTT.

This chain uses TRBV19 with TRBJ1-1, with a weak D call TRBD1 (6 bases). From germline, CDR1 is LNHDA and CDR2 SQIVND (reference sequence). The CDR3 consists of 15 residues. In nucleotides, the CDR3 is TGTGCTTATTTGTACAGGGCCCTTTTGGACACTGAAGCTTTCTTT. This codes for CAYLYRALLDTEAFF.

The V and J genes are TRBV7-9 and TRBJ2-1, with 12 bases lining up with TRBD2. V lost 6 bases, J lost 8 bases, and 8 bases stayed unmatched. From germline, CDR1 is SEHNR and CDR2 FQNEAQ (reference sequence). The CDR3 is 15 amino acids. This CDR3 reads CASRRTSGTLDEQFF. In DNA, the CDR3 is TGTGCCAGCAGACGGACTAGCGGGACCCTCGATGAGCAGTTCTTC. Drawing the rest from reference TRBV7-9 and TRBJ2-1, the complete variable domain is DTGVSQNPRHKITKRGQNVTFRCDPISEHNRLYWYRQTLGQGPEFLTYFQNEAQLEKSRLLSDRFSAERPKGSFSTLEIQRTEQGDSAMYLCASRRTSGTLDEQFFGPGTRLTVL.

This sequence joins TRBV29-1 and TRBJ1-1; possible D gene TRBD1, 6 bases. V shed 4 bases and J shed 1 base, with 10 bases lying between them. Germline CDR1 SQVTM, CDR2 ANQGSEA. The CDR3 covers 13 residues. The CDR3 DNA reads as TGCAGCGTTGGGCAGGGGACGAACACTGAAGCTTTCTTT. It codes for CSVGQGTNTEAFF. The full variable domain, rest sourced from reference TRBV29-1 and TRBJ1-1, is SAVISQKPSRDICQRGTSLTIQCQVDSQVTMMFWYRQQPGQSLTLIATANQGSEATYESGFVIDKFPISRPNLTFSTLTVSNMSPEDSSIYLCSVGQGTNTEAFFGQGTRLTVV.

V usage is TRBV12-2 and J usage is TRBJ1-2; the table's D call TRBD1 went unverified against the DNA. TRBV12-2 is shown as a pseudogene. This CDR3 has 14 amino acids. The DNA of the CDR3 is TGTGCAAGTCGAACCACAGGGGAGGACTATGGCTACACCTTC. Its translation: CASRTTGEDYGYTF.

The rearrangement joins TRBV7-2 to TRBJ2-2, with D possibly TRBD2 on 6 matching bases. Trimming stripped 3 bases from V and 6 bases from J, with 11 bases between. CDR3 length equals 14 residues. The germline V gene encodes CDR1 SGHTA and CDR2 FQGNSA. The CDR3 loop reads CASSFPWGAGELFF. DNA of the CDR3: TGTGCCAGCAGCTTCCCGTGGGGGGCCGGGGAGCTGTTTTTT. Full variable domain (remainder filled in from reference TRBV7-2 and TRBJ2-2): GAGVSQSPSNKVTEKGKDVELRCDPISGHTALYWYRQSLGQGLEFLIYFQGNSAPDKSGLPSDRFSAERTGGSVSTLTIQRTQQEDSAVYLCASSFPWGAGELFFGEGSRLTVL.

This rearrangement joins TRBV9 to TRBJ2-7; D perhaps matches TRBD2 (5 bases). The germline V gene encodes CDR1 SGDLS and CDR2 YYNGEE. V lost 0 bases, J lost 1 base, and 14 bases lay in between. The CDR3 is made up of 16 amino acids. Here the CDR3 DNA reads TGTGCCAGCAGCGTAGAGTACGGCGGCGGGTCCTACGAGCAGTACTTC. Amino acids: CASSVEYGGGSYEQYF.

This CDR3 is CAISDEVLTEAFF. The CDR3 bases are TGTGCCATCAGTGATGAGGTTCTGACTGAAGCTTTCTTT. This chain joins TRBV10-3 and TRBJ1-1; D is unresolved. Trimming removed 3 bases from V and 5 bases from J, with 10 bases in between. The CDR3 spans 13 residues. CDR1 is ENHRY, CDR2 SYGVKD, per germline.

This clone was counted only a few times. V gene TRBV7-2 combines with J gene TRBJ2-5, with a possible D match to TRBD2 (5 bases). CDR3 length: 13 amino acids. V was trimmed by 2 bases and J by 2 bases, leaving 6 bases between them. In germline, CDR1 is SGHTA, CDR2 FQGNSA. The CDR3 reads CASSLRTQETQYF. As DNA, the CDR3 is TGTGCCAGCAGCTTAAGGACTCAAGAGACCCAGTACTTC.

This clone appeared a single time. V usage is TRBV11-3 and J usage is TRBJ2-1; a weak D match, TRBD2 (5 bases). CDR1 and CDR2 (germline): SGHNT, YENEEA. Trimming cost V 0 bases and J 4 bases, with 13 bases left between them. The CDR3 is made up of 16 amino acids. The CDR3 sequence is CASSLDPAESYNEQFF. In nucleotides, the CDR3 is TGTGCCAGCAGCTTAGACCCAGCGGAGAGTTACAATGAGCAGTTCTTC.

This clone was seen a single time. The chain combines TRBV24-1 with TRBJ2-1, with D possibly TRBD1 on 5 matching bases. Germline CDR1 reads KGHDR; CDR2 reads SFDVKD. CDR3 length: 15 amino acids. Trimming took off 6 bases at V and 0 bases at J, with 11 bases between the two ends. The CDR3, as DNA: TGTGCCACCAGTCACAGGTCCCTCTCCTACAATGAGCAGTTCTTC. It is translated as CATSHRSLSYNEQFF.

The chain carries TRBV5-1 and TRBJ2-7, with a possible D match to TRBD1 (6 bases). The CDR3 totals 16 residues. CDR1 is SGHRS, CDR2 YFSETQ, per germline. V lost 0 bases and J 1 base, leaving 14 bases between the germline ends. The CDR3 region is CASSLVRGRISYEQYF. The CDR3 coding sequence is TGCGCCAGCAGCTTGGTCAGGGGCAGGATATCCTACGAGCAGTACTTC.

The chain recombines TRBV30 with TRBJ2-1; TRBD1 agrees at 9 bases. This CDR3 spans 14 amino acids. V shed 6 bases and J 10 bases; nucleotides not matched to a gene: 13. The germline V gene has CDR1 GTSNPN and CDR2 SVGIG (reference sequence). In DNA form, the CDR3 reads TGTGCCTGCCAAGCCGGGACAGGGTTCCTAGAGCAGTTCTTC. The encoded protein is CACQAGTGFLEQFF.

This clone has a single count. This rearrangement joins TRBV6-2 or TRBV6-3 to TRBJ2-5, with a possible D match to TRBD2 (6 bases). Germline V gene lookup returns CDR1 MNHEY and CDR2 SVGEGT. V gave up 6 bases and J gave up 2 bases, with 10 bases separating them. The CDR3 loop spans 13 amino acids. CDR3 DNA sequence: TGTGCCAGCAGCGAGCGGGTACAAGAGACCCAGTACTTC. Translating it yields CASSERVQETQYF.